This T cell receptor (beta chain) was identified in a study of blood T cell repertoires in COVID-19. Study in general: The United States, Italy and Spain provided the acute and convalescent COVID-19 samples.

Profiled with immunoSEQ multiplex PCR; TCRdb holds only in-frame clones, not every one. Among more than 400,000 clones listed, roughly 87% were seen once. Input material: PBMCs or T cells enriched from blood (not recorded which). This TCR was sampled from a man between 18 and 29 years old who had recovered from COVID-19.

Here the CDR3 DNA reads TGTGCCAGCAGCGCCACAAGTTCTGGAAACACCATATATTTT. Translated, it gives CASSATSSGNTIYF. This sequence joins TRBV7-3 and TRBJ1-3; D is undetermined. CDR1 is SGHTA and CDR2 is FQGTGA in the germline V gene. V was pared by 5 bases and J by 1 base, with 9 bases between. This CDR3 region has 14 residues.